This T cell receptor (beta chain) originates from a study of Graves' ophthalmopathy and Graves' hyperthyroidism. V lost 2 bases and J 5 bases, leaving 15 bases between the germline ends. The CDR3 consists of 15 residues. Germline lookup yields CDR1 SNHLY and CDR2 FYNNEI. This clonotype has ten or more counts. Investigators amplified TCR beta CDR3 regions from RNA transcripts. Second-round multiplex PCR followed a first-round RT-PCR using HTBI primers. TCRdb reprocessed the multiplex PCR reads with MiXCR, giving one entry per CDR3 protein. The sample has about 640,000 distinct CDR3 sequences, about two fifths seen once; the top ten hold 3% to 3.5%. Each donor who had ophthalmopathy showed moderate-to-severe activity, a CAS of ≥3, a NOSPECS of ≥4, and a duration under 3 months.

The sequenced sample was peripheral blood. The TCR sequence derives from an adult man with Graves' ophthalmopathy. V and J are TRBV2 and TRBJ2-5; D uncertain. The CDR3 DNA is TGTGCCAGCAGTGAAACATCATCTTTTGGGGAGACCCAGTACTTC. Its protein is CASSETSSFGETQYF.